This T cell receptor (beta chain) was recorded in a study of blood T cell repertoires in COVID-19. Across the study: Sites across the United States, Italy and Spain contributed samples from acute and convalescent COVID-19. Nucleic acid was either cDNA or gDNA, and it came from T cells, B-cell-depleted T cells, or PBMCs.

Clones were read by immunoSEQ multiplex PCR, and TCRdb kept only the in-frame ones, dropping some. The repertoire holds 220,000 or so clones, nearly 90% seen once, with about 16% in the top ten. Participant-reported clinical history was the basis for cohort assignment. Each exposed participant met a COVID-19 case in the 2 weeks preceding study entry. V lost 6 bases to trimming and J lost 4 bases, with 13 bases between them. CDR1 is SNHLY and CDR2 is FYNNEI in the germline V gene. The CDR3 runs to 14 residues. In this sample, this clone turned up a few times. The TCR was taken from a man aged 25-40 years who had been exposed to COVID-19. Specimen: PBMCs or T cells enriched from blood (not recorded which). The chain recombines TRBV2 with TRBJ2-1, with D possibly matching TRBD1 (6 bases). For the CDR3, the DNA is TGTGCCAGCAGGATGGGACAAGGATACAATGAGCAGTTCTTC. Its protein is CASRMGQGYNEQFF.